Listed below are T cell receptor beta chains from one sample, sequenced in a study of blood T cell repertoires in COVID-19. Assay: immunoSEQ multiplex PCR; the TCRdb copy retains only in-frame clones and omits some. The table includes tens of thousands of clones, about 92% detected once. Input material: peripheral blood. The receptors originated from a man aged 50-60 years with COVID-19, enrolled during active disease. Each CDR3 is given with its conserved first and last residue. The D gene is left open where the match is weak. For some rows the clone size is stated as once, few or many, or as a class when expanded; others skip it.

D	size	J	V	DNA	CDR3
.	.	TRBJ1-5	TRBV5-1	TGCGCCAGCAGCTTGATTGGCAGTTCTAATCAGCCCCAGCATTTT	CASSLIGSSNQPQHF
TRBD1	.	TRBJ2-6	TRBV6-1	TGTGCCAGCAGTGAAGCGCGGTTGTCGGGACAGATCTCTGGGGCCAACGTCCTGACTTTC	CASSEARLSGQISGANVLTF
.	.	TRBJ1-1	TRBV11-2	TGTGCCAGCACCCCGGACAAGGGAATTGAAGCTTTCTTT	CASTPDKGIEAFF
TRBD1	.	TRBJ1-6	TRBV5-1	TGCGCCAGCAGCTCCGGGACAGGGATTTCACCCCTCCACTTT	CASSSGTGISPLHF
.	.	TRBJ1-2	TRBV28	TGTGCCAGCAGTTTGAGGACTTTTTTTGGGAACTATGGCTACACCTTC	CASSLRTFFGNYGYTF
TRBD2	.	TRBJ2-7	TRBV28	TGTGCCACCAAAGGGACTAGCGGGACGTACGAGCAGTACTTC	CATKGTSGTYEQYF
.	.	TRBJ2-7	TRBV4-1	TGCGCCAGCAGCCAAGATCTCCATCGGGGGTGGACGTCCTACGAGCAGTACTTC	CASSQDLHRGWTSYEQYF
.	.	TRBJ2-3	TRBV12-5	TGTGCTAGTGGTGGACGTTTAGAGAAGGGGATTACGCAGTATTTT	CASGGRLEKGITQYF
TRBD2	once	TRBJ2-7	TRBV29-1	TGCAGCGGGGGACTAGCGGGAGGCTACGAGCAGTACTTC	CSGGLAGGYEQYF
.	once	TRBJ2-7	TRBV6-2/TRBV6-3	TGTGCCAGCAGTTGGGGGGGCAGGGGCACCTACGAGCAGTACTTC	CASSWGGRGTYEQYF
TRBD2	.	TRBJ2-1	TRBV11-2	TGTGCCAGCAGCTTACTAGCGGGAGAATACAATGAGCAGTTCTTC	CASSLLAGEYNEQFF
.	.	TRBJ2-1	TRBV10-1	TGCGCCAGCAGTGAGCAGACCAATTCTACCCTAGCGCCCCGCTCCTACAATGAGCAGTTCTTC	CASSEQTNSTLAPRSYNEQFF
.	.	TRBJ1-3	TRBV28	TGTGCCAGCAGTACACCCGGGACATCTGGAAACACCATATATTTT	CASSTPGTSGNTIYF
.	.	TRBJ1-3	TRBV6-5	TGTGCCAGCACAGGGGCTGTGGGAAACACCATATATTTT	CASTGAVGNTIYF
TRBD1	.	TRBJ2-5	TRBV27	TGTGCCAGCCGAAAATACACTCAAGGGGGCCGAGAGACCCAGTACTTC	CASRKYTQGGRETQYF
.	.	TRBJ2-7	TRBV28	TGTGCCAGTCGCGGGACCCCGGACTTATACGAGCAGTACTTC	CASRGTPDLYEQYF
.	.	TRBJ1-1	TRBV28	TGTGCCAGCAGCCATGGACAGATGAACACTGAAGCTTTCTTT	CASSHGQMNTEAFF
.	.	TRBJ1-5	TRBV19	TGTGCCAGTAGTACGTGGGGGGTGTTGCAGCCCCAGCATTTT	CASSTWGVLQPQHF
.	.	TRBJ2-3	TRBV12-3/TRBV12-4	TGTGCCAGCAGTTTTGCGGGATTAGATACGCAGTATTTT	CASSFAGLDTQYF
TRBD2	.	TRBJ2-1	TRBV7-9	TGTGCCAGCAGCTCCACACCGGGACTAGGAGGAAGCGATGAGCAGTTCTTC	CASSSTPGLGGSDEQFF
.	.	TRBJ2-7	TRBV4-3	TGCGCCAGCAGCCAAGGTATAGGAGGCATCTTGGACGAGCAGTACTTC	CASSQGIGGILDEQYF